This T cell receptor (beta chain) emerged from a study of cytomegalovirus exposure and HLA in healthy donors. Germline assignment: CDR1 MNHNY and CDR2 SVGAGI (reference sequence). The length of the CDR3 is 15 residues. V dropped 2 bases and J dropped 3 bases, with 11 bases sitting between them. The PCR contained 60 Vbeta and 13 Jbeta primers. As handled by the study authors: As a later analysis found, there were 80 million or so unique TCR beta chains, of which some 9.9 million were shared. Assay used: immunoSEQ multiplex PCR; TCRdb lists only in-frame clones, some missing. V, J and clone size are taken as reported in that table, and D and trimming were inferred from the DNA itself. The table lists about 160,000 clones, 65% to 80% of them singletons.

The chain uses TRBV6-6 and TRBJ1-5, with a tentative D call TRBD1 (5 bases). The receptor was derived from a man aged 35 to 55 in good health and CMV-seronegative. Material: PBMCs. The CDR3 spells CASSYGQDINQPQHF. CDR3 DNA: TGTGCCAGCAGTTACGGTCAGGACATCAATCAGCCCCAGCATTTT.